Below, 24 T cell receptor beta chains from the same sample are listed, as sequenced in a study of blood T cell repertoires in COVID-19. Profiling relied on immunoSEQ multiplex PCR, and the TCRdb table lists in-frame clones only, not all of them. This sample carries 45,000 or so clones, about 84% of them seen once, and the ten largest clones take around 2.2%. The sequenced sample was peripheral blood. All receptors derive from a woman aged 55-70 years with acute or convalescent COVID-19.

Only a few counts were recorded for this clone. This sequence joins TRBV2 and TRBJ2-2; the match to TRBD1 covers 7 bases. V gave up 5 bases and J gave up 4 bases; unmatched junction bases: 7. The V gene's germline CDR1 is SNHLY and CDR2 FYNNEI. CDR3 length equals 15 residues. The DNA of the CDR3 is TGTGCCAGCAGTCCGACAGGGTTGCGCACCGGGGAGCTGTTTTTT. Translated, it gives CASSPTGLRTGELFF.

This chain connects TRBV7-6 to TRBJ1-5; D gene uncertain. From germline, CDR1 is SGHVS and CDR2 FNYEAQ. This CDR3 region has 14 residues. Trimming shortened V by 5 bases and J by 5 bases, and 13 bases separated the two germline ends. CDR3: CASSPTAGYQPQHF. The CDR3 DNA is TGTGCCAGCAGCCCTACGGCGGGGTATCAGCCCCAGCATTTT. The entire variable domain, with the rest obtained from reference TRBV7-6 and TRBJ1-5, is as follows: GAGVSQSPRYKVTKRGQDVALRCDPISGHVSLYWYRQALGQGPEFLTYFNYEAQQDKSGLPNDRFSAERPEGSISTLTIQRTEQRDSAMYRCASSPTAGYQPQHFGDGTRLSIL.

The V call is TRBV15, the J call TRBJ2-7; D unresolved. Germline assignment: CDR1 LNHNV and CDR2 YYDKDF (reference sequence). CDR3 length: 12 residues. V was shortened by 4 bases and J by 2 bases, with 6 bases between the two germline ends. The CDR3 nucleotides read TGTGCCACCAGCATGAACACCTACGAGCAGTACTTC. Amino acids: CATSMNTYEQYF.

The chain combines TRBV30 with TRBJ2-3; 8 bases line up with TRBD2. Losses at the gene ends were 3 bases for V and 1 base for J; bases not matched to a gene: 3. Germline-derived CDR1 and CDR2 are GTSNPN and SVGIG (reference sequence). The CDR3 loop spans 14 amino acids. DNA of the CDR3: TGTGCCTGGAGCAAAGCGGGGGGCACAGATACGCAGTATTTT. Its translation: CAWSKAGGTDTQYF. The whole variable domain, remainder taken from reference TRBV30 and TRBJ2-3, is SQTIHQWPATLVQPVGSPLSLECTVEGTSNPNLYWYRQAAGRGLQLLFYSVGIGQISSEVPQNLSASRPQDRQFILSSKKLLLSDSGFYLCAWSKAGGTDTQYFGPGTRLTVL.

This sequence joins TRBV3-1 (or the pseudogene TRBV3-2) and TRBJ2-1; the D is unclear. The CDR3 consists of 14 residues. Per the germline V gene, CDR1 is LGHDT and CDR2 is YNNKEL (reference sequence). Trimming left V 7 bases short and J 4 bases short, with 14 bases between. In DNA, the CDR3 is TGTGCCAGCAACCTCGAGGCTGGATACAATGAGCAGTTCTTC. Translated, it gives CASNLEAGYNEQFF.

This clone occurred a few times. The chain uses TRBV3-1 (or the pseudogene TRBV3-2) and TRBJ1-1; 8 bases map to TRBD1. The ends lost 1 base at V and 5 bases at J; junction bases unmatched: 3. Germline CDR1 and CDR2: LGHDT and YNNKEL (reference sequence). The CDR3 length is 14 residues. The CDR3 loop is CASSQAGGATEAFF. DNA of the CDR3: TGTGCCAGCAGCCAAGCAGGGGGCGCGACTGAAGCTTTCTTT.

The J gene is TRBJ2-7, the V gene TRBV11-2; 10 nucleotides agree with TRBD2. Germline loops: CDR1 SGHAT, CDR2 FQNNGV. Germline trimming cut 5 bases from V and 7 bases from J; bases unmatched to any gene: 5. The CDR3 extends over 13 amino acids. CDR3 in amino acids: CASSQREGREQYF. The CDR3 nucleotides are TGTGCCAGCAGCCAGCGGGAGGGCCGAGAGCAGTACTTC. The variable domain in full, completed from reference TRBV11-2 and TRBJ2-7, reads EAGVAQSPRYKIIEKRQSVAFWCNPISGHATLYWYQQILGQGPKLLIQFQNNGVVDDSQLPKDRFSAERLKGVDSTLKIQPAKLEDSAVYLCASSQREGREQYFGPGTRLTVT.

This chain connects TRBV7-9 to TRBJ1-3; no firm D call. The V end was cut by 2 bases, the J end by 2 bases, with 10 bases between. The CDR3 totals 15 residues. The germline V gene has CDR1 SEHNR and CDR2 FQNEAQ (reference sequence). The CDR3 is CASSLQLAAGNTIYF. The CDR3 region has the DNA TGTGCCAGCAGCTTACAGTTGGCAGCTGGAAACACCATATATTTT. Full variable domain (rest looked up from reference TRBV7-9 and TRBJ1-3): DTGVSQNPRHKITKRGQNVTFRCDPISEHNRLYWYRQTLGQGPEFLTYFQNEAQLEKSRLLSDRFSAERPKGSFSTLEIQRTEQGDSAMYLCASSLQLAAGNTIYFGEGSWLTVV.

The genes are TRBV6-6 and TRBJ1-5; D is ambiguous. The germline CDR1 and CDR2 sequences are MNHNY and SVGAGI (reference sequence). Trimming removed 7 bases at V and 7 bases at J, with 20 bases between. This CDR3 region has 15 residues. CDR3 bases: TGTGCCAGCACCCGAGGGAGGGAGTCTGGACAGCCCCAGCATTTT. Translated, it gives CASTRGRESGQPQHF.

This chain links TRBV28 with TRBJ1-2; 12 bases map to TRBD1. V shed 6 bases, J shed 5 bases, and the junction held 10 bases outside the gene matches. CDR1 is MDHEN and CDR2 is SYDVKM in the germline V gene. CDR3 length: 16 residues. CDR3 residues: CASSPGGTGGQYGYTF. In DNA form, the CDR3 reads TGTGCCAGCAGCCCGGGCGGGACAGGGGGCCAATATGGCTACACCTTC.

The CDR3 DNA reads TGCGCCAGCAGACCCTTGGGACAGGGTCCGTACGAGCAGTACTTC. Its translation is CASRPLGQGPYEQYF. This chain uses TRBV5-1 with TRBJ2-7; TRBD1 matches 9 bases. The CDR3 covers 15 residues. Germline CDR1 is SGHRS and CDR2 is YFSETQ. The junction had 10 bases not matched to a gene; V was cut back by 5 bases and J by 4 bases.

The genes are TRBV28 and TRBJ2-7; D is perhaps TRBD1 (5 bases). The CDR3 is 16 residues long. Germline V gene lookup returns CDR1 MDHEN and CDR2 SYDVKM. V was shortened by 3 bases and J by 3 bases, with 18 bases between the two germline ends. The CDR3 here is CASSFAHVQAVYEQYF. For the CDR3, the DNA is TGTGCCAGCAGTTTTGCACACGTACAGGCGGTCTACGAGCAGTACTTC.

CDR3 amino acids: CASSYRQGALNTEAFF. DNA of the CDR3: TGTGCCAGCAGTTACCGACAGGGGGCGTTGAACACTGAAGCTTTCTTT. The chain is built from TRBV6-2 or TRBV6-3 and TRBJ1-1, with 10 bases that match TRBD1. V lost 2 bases, J lost 0 bases, and 3 bases stayed unmatched. CDR1 and CDR2 from the germline V gene are MNHEY and SVGEGT. The CDR3 runs 16 residues.

The genes are TRBV24-1 and TRBJ2-7; D is uncertain. V lost 3 bases to trimming and J lost 3 bases, with 5 bases between them. The CDR3 sequence is 12 residues long. CDR1 is KGHDR, CDR2 SFDVKD, per germline. The DNA of the CDR3 is TGTGCCACCAGTGATCAATTCTACGAGCAGTACTTC. Amino acid sequence: CATSDQFYEQYF.

This chain links TRBV4-2 with TRBJ2-3, with a weak D call TRBD2 (6 bases). The ends were cut back, 1 base at V and 0 bases at J, with 11 bases in the middle. Germline-derived CDR1 and CDR2 are LGHNA and YNFKEQ. The CDR3 extends over 16 amino acids. The CDR3 spells CASSQGGDPSTDTQYF. The CDR3, as DNA: TGTGCCAGCAGCCAAGGGGGGGACCCAAGCACAGATACGCAGTATTTT.

This clone showed up just once. The chain uses TRBV5-5 and TRBJ1-5; D is perhaps TRBD1 (5 bases). The germline V gene has CDR1 SGHKS and CDR2 YYEKEE (reference sequence). V lost 0 bases, J lost 1 base, and 8 bases lay in between. The CDR3 consists of 15 residues. This CDR3 is CASSLGTTSNQPQHF. CDR3 DNA: TGTGCCAGCAGCTTGGGGACAACCAGCAATCAGCCCCAGCATTTT. Full variable domain (missing parts from reference TRBV5-5 and TRBJ1-5): DAGVTQSPTHLIKTRGQQVTLRCSPISGHKSVSWYQQVLGQGPQFIFQYYEKEERGRGNFPDRFSARQFPNYSSELNVNALLLGDSALYLCASSLGTTSNQPQHFGDGTRLSIL.

This clone was recorded a few times. The genes are TRBV19 and TRBJ1-5; D possibly corresponds to TRBD1 (6 bases). This CDR3 contains 14 residues. Germline-derived CDR1 and CDR2 are LNHDA and SQIVND (reference sequence). V lost 3 bases and J 4 bases, leaving 10 bases between the germline ends. The CDR3 spells CASSMNRGNQPQHF. The DNA for the CDR3 is TGTGCCAGTAGTATGAATAGGGGGAATCAGCCCCAGCATTTT.

V and J are TRBV7-9 and TRBJ2-1, with 10 bases fitting TRBD2. This CDR3 region has 15 residues. The V segment lost 6 bases and the J segment 3 bases; nucleotides outside the gene matches: 5. The germline gives CDR1 SEHNR, CDR2 FQNEAQ (reference sequence). The DNA for the CDR3 is TGTGCCAGCAGTAGCGGGGGGCCGGGCTACAATGAGCAGTTCTTC. Encoded protein: CASSSGGPGYNEQFF.

The V and J genes are TRBV30 and TRBJ2-3; a possible D gene is TRBD2 (6 bases). The CDR3 has 17 residues. V was trimmed by 2 bases and J by 0 bases, leaving 18 bases between them. Germline assignment: CDR1 GTSNPN and CDR2 SVGIG (reference sequence). CDR3 amino acids: CAWSPGLRKSSTDTQYF. The CDR3 bases are TGTGCCTGGAGTCCGGGACTCAGAAAATCTAGCACAGATACGCAGTATTTT.

This clone was counted only a few times. The CDR3 loop reads CASSHMGAGRGNEKLFF. The DNA for the CDR3 is TGCGCCAGCAGCCACATGGGAGCAGGGCGGGGAAATGAAAAACTGTTTTTT. The chain employs TRBV5-1 and TRBJ1-4, with D possibly being TRBD1 (5 bases). Trimming shortened V by 4 bases and J by 5 bases, and 21 bases separated the two germline ends. This CDR3 has 17 residues. CDR1 is SGHRS and CDR2 is YFSETQ in the germline V gene.

V gene TRBV2 combines with J gene TRBJ2-7, with 7 bases matching TRBD1. In germline, CDR1 is SNHLY, CDR2 FYNNEI. This CDR3 is built from 11 residues. J was trimmed by 7 bases and V by 7 bases; bases with no gene match: 4. The CDR3 here is CASKIQGEQYF. CDR3 DNA sequence: TGTGCCAGCAAGATACAGGGGGAGCAGTACTTC.

This rearrangement joins TRBV5-1 to TRBJ2-3; 9 bases match TRBD1. The CDR3 spans 13 residues. Trimming cost V 4 bases and J 9 bases; bases outside gene matches: 6. Germline CDR1 is SGHRS and CDR2 is YFSETQ. CDR3 region: CASSRDREGTQYF. The CDR3, as DNA: TGCGCCAGCAGCCGGGACAGGGAGGGCACGCAGTATTTT.

A single count supports this clone. This rearrangement joins TRBV6-1 to TRBJ2-2; D may be TRBD2 (5 bases). V dropped 2 bases and J dropped 3 bases, with 19 bases sitting between them. CDR1 and CDR2 from the germline V gene are MNHNS and SASEGT. The CDR3 loop spans 18 amino acids. In DNA, the CDR3 is TGTGCCAGCAGTGAAAGAAGCGGAGGAGTCCGTCACACCGGGGAGCTGTTTTTT. Its translation is CASSERSGGVRHTGELFF.

V is TRBV10-2 and J is TRBJ2-6; tentative D call: TRBD1 (6 bases). V was cut by 6 bases and J by 0 bases, with 12 bases left in between. Germline CDR1 reads WSHSY; CDR2 reads SAAADI. The CDR3 runs 16 residues. Here the CDR3 DNA reads TGCGCCAGCAGAACAGGGCGAAGCTCTGGGGCCAACGTCCTGACTTTC. It specifies CASRTGRSSGANVLTF.